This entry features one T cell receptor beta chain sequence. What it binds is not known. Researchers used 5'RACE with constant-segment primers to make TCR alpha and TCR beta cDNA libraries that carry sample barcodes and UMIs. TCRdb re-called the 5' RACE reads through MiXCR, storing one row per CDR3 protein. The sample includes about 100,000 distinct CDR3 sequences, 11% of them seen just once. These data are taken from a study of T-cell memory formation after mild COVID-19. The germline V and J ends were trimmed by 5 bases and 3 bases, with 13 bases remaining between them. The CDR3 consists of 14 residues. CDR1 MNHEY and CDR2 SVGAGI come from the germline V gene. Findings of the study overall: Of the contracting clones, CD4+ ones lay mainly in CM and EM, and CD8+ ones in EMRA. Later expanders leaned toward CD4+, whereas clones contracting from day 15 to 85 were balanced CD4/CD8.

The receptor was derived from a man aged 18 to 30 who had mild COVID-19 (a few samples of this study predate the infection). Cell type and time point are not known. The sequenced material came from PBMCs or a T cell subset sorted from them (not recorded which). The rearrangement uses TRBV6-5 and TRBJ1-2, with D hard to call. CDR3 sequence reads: CASSPTVTDYGYTF. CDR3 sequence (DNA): TGTGCCAGCAGTCCCACCGTGACGGACTATGGCTACACCTTC.